Listed here are 20 T cell receptor beta chains from one sample, sequenced in a study of blood T cell repertoires in COVID-19. Assay: immunoSEQ multiplex PCR; the TCRdb copy retains only in-frame clones and omits some. The sample has about 200,000 clones; roughly 85% are singletons. Sample: PBMCs or T cells enriched from blood (not recorded which). These receptors were collected from a man aged 35 to 55 who had recovered from COVID-19.

This clone appeared once. The gene calls are TRBV15 and TRBJ2-7, with 12 positions matching TRBD2. The CDR3 spans 15 residues. Germline CDR1 LNHNV, CDR2 YYDKDF (reference sequence). The trim removed 5 bases at V and 5 bases at J, leaving 7 bases unmatched. This chain's CDR3 is CATSASRLAGDEQYF. The CDR3 coding sequence is TGTGCCACCAGCGCATCGAGACTAGCGGGAGACGAGCAGTACTTC.

In DNA form, the CDR3 reads TGTGCCAGCAGCGGGAGTACCGCCGCCTACAATGAGCAGTTCTTC. This gives the protein CASSGSTAAYNEQFF. The chain has TRBV9 and TRBJ2-1; D unclear. V gave up 3 bases and J gave up 2 bases, with 12 bases separating them. The CDR3 runs to 15 residues. Germline assignment: CDR1 SGDLS and CDR2 YYNGEE.

The rearrangement joins TRBV10-2 to TRBJ1-6; 9 bases match TRBD1. CDR3 length: 15 residues. J was trimmed by 8 bases and V by 6 bases; bases with no gene match: 8. CDR1 is WSHSY and CDR2 is SAAADI in the germline V gene. For the CDR3, the DNA is TGCGCCAGCAGGGGGACAGGGATTAAGGATTCACCCCTCCACTTT. Protein sequence: CASRGTGIKDSPLHF.

The chain combines TRBV19 with TRBJ2-7; no reliable D call. From germline, CDR1 is LNHDA and CDR2 SQIVND (reference sequence). The V gene lost 6 bases and the J gene lost 6 bases, with 18 bases spanning the gap. This CDR3 is 14 amino acids long. CDR3 loop: CASRVVSLSGEQYF. The CDR3, as DNA: TGTGCCAGTAGGGTCGTTTCGTTGTCCGGCGAGCAGTACTTC.

This chain joins TRBV12-3 or TRBV12-4 and TRBJ2-1; D not resolved. The CDR3 has 13 amino acids. V was clipped by 3 bases and J by 9 bases, with 12 bases between them. CDR3 sequence: CASSLLAGGEQFF. The CDR3 DNA is TGTGCCAGCAGTTTGTTAGCTGGCGGTGAGCAGTTCTTC.

The chain employs TRBV6-6 and TRBJ1-1; D ambiguous. Trimming stripped 5 bases from V and 7 bases from J, with 8 bases between. CDR1 is MNHNY, CDR2 SVGAGI, per germline (reference sequence). The CDR3 contains 11 residues. CDR3 loop: CASSRSHEAFF. The CDR3 nucleotides are TGTGCCAGCAGTCGTTCACATGAAGCTTTCTTT.

The chain is built from TRBV9 and TRBJ2-3; D not resolved. Deletions cut 0 bases from V and 2 bases from J, with 7 bases between. There are 14 residues in the CDR3. Germline V gene lookup returns CDR1 SGDLS and CDR2 YYNGEE. The DNA for the CDR3 is TGTGCCAGCAGCGTAGAGCAGGTCACAGATACGCAGTATTTT. This translates into CASSVEQVTDTQYF.

This rearrangement joins TRBV6-2 or TRBV6-3 to TRBJ2-1; D ambiguous. The CDR3 extends over 15 amino acids. With 5 bases removed from V and 0 bases from J, the gap between germline ends came to 11 bases. Germline V CDR1 and CDR2: MNHEY, SVGEGT. The CDR3 region has the DNA TGTGCCAGCAGTGGCGCAGGAAGCTCCTACAATGAGCAGTTCTTC. Residues: CASSGAGSSYNEQFF.

The V gene is TRBV24-1, the J gene TRBJ1-3; 7 bases agree with TRBD1. The V segment lost 5 bases and the J segment 6 bases; nucleotides outside the gene matches: 21. Germline CDR1 reads KGHDR; CDR2 reads SFDVKD. This CDR3 spans 19 amino acids. CDR3 nucleotides: TGTGCCACCAGTGGTACGGGACAGCGATCGGGGGTCCTTGAAAACACCATATATTTT. It yields the protein CATSGTGQRSGVLENTIYF.

The V gene is TRBV2, the J gene TRBJ2-7; possibly TRBD2 for D (5 bases). V shed 4 bases and J shed 6 bases, with 10 bases lying between them. Per the germline V gene, CDR1 is SNHLY and CDR2 is FYNNEI. This CDR3 is 12 amino acids long. CDR3 in amino acids: CASSGTPGEQYF. CDR3 DNA: TGTGCCAGCAGTGGGACTCCCGGCGAGCAGTACTTC.

The chain couples TRBV2 to TRBJ2-3; perhaps TRBD1 as D (6 bases). Germline CDR1 SNHLY, CDR2 FYNNEI. The length of the CDR3 is 14 residues. Trimming pared 6 bases from V and 2 bases from J, leaving 12 bases between. DNA of the CDR3: TGTGCCAGCAGGGGACAACCATCCACAGATACGCAGTATTTT. Protein sequence: CASRGQPSTDTQYF. The whole variable domain, filled in from reference TRBV2 and TRBJ2-3, reads EPEVTQTPSHQVTQMGQEVILRCVPISNHLYFYWYRQILGQKVEFLVSFYNNEISEKSEIFDDQFSVERPDGSNFTLKIRSTKLEDSAMYFCASRGQPSTDTQYFGPGTRLTVL.

This sequence joins TRBV2 and TRBJ1-2; D unresolved. Trimming pared 8 bases from V and 6 bases from J, leaving 19 bases between. Looked up from germline, CDR1 is SNHLY and CDR2 is FYNNEI. The CDR3 loop spans 14 amino acids. The CDR3 reads CASAPAPGFHGYTF. The CDR3 coding sequence is TGTGCCAGCGCCCCAGCCCCAGGTTTCCATGGCTACACCTTC. Looking up the rest from reference TRBV2 and TRBJ1-2 gives the full variable domain: EPEVTQTPSHQVTQMGQEVILRCVPISNHLYFYWYRQILGQKVEFLVSFYNNEISEKSEIFDDQFSVERPDGSNFTLKIRSTKLEDSAMYFCASAPAPGFHGYTFGSGTRLTVV.

The chain employs TRBV7-9 and TRBJ2-1, with D perhaps TRBD2 (6 bases). CDR3 length: 17 residues. Germline CDR1 and CDR2: SEHNR and FQNEAQ (reference sequence). V gave up 9 bases and J gave up 8 bases, with 29 bases separating them. CDR3: CASRLPPGLKRDDEQFF. In nucleotides, the CDR3 is TGTGCCAGTAGGTTACCCCCGGGACTCAAAAGGGACGATGAGCAGTTCTTC. The entire variable domain, with the rest obtained from reference TRBV7-9 and TRBJ2-1, is as follows: DTGVSQNPRHKITKRGQNVTFRCDPISEHNRLYWYRQTLGQGPEFLTYFQNEAQLEKSRLLSDRFSAERPKGSFSTLEIQRTEQGDSAMYLCASRLPPGLKRDDEQFFGPGTRLTVL.

This chain links TRBV27 with TRBJ2-1; 11 bases map to TRBD1. CDR1 and CDR2 (germline): MNHEY, SMNVEV (reference sequence). V gave up 5 bases and J gave up 7 bases; unmatched junction bases: 4. This CDR3 contains 14 residues. The CDR3 region has the DNA TGTGCCAGCAGTCTGGACAGGGGGCCGAATGAGCAGTTCTTC. It yields the protein CASSLDRGPNEQFF.

This chain connects TRBV6-2 or TRBV6-3 to TRBJ2-3; 10 bases are shared with TRBD2. The CDR3 is 20 residues long. The germline gives CDR1 MNHEY, CDR2 SVGEGT. V shed 2 bases and J 2 bases; nucleotides not matched to a gene: 16. CDR3 nucleotides: TGTGCCAGCAGTTACGGTGGAATCGTGTTAAGCGGGAGGGACACAGATACGCAGTATTTT. This translates into CASSYGGIVLSGRDTDTQYF.

V is TRBV10-3 and J is TRBJ1-1; 12 bases map to TRBD1. With 3 bases clipped from V and 3 bases from J, the junction kept 5 bases outside the gene matches. Per the germline V gene, CDR1 is ENHRY and CDR2 is SYGVKD. The CDR3 consists of 16 residues. For the CDR3, the DNA is TGTGCCATCAGTGAAGGGACAGGGGGCGCATACACTGAAGCTTTCTTT. It specifies CAISEGTGGAYTEAFF.

The J gene is TRBJ2-3, the V gene TRBV2; D remains unclear. The CDR3 extends over 14 amino acids. V was pared by 10 bases and J by 0 bases, with 14 bases between. Germline assignment: CDR1 SNHLY and CDR2 FYNNEI. CDR3 bases: TGTGCCACACGGGTTTCGTCGAGCACAGATACGCAGTATTTT. Translating it yields CATRVSSSTDTQYF.

The chain uses TRBV11-3 and TRBJ2-1, with TRBD2 matching over 7 bases. This CDR3 is 14 amino acids long. Germline CDR1 SGHNT, CDR2 YENEEA. V lost 5 bases to trimming and J lost 9 bases; unmatched junction nucleotides: 10. For the CDR3, the DNA is TGTGCCAGCAGCCCGAGGCGGGAGAACGGTGAGCAGTTCTTC. Amino acid sequence: CASSPRRENGEQFF.

The V call is TRBV29-1, the J call TRBJ1-4, with TRBD1 as a possible D gene (5 bases). Germline V gives CDR1 SQVTM, CDR2 ANQGSEA. V was shortened by 3 bases and J by 12 bases, with 32 bases between the two germline ends. This CDR3 is built from 18 residues. The CDR3 nucleotides read TGCAGCGTTGAGATGATGGGGCTGGGCCAAACCCTTCCCCCCGAACTGTTTTTT. This translates into CSVEMMGLGQTLPPELFF. Variable domain in full (rest from reference TRBV29-1 and TRBJ1-4): SAVISQKPSRDICQRGTSLTIQCQVDSQVTMMFWYRQQPGQSLTLIATANQGSEATYESGFVIDKFPISRPNLTFSTLTVSNMSPEDSSIYLCSVEMMGLGQTLPPELFFGSGTQLSVL.

The chain employs TRBV5-1 and TRBJ2-1, with unresolved D. The CDR3 totals 12 residues. Germline V CDR1 and CDR2: SGHRS, YFSETQ. V was clipped by 4 bases and J by 5 bases, with 7 bases between them. CDR3 nucleotide sequence: TGCGCCAGCAGCGCGGCAGACAATGAGCAGTTCTTC. Amino acids: CASSAADNEQFF.